These 31 T cell receptor beta chains were all obtained from the same sample, sequenced in a study of blood T cell repertoires in COVID-19. The table came from immunoSEQ multiplex PCR; TCRdb's copy has only in-frame clones and leaves some out. Of 300,000 to 350,000 clones in the sample, more than 75% were seen once. Sequenced material: peripheral blood. These receptors all come from a woman between 45 and 60 years old with COVID-19, enrolled during active disease.

This sequence joins TRBV27 and TRBJ1-6; possible D gene TRBD1, 6 bases. The CDR3 loop spans 17 amino acids. The V end lost 1 base, the J end lost 9 bases, and 19 bases lay between the germline ends. Germline V gene sequence: CDR1 MNHEY, CDR2 SMNVEV (reference sequence). The CDR3 region is CASSLYPPRGPGSPLHF. CDR3 coding DNA: TGTGCCAGCAGTTTATACCCCCCGCGGGGGCCGGGTTCACCCCTCCACTTT.

The sample holds one count of this clone. The rearrangement uses TRBV5-8 and TRBJ2-5, with TRBD2 identical over 8 bases. Germline V gives CDR1 SGHTS, CDR2 YDEGEE. The CDR3 runs 15 residues. Trimming at V came to 2 bases and at J to 5 bases, leaving 8 bases not matched to a gene. The CDR3 sequence is CASSFSGLGRETQYF. The DNA for the CDR3 is TGTGCCAGCAGCTTTTCGGGACTAGGACGGGAGACCCAGTACTTC.

The rearrangement uses TRBV3-1 (or the pseudogene TRBV3-2) and TRBJ1-1, with TRBD1 matching 9 bases. The germline gives CDR1 LGHDT, CDR2 YNNKEL (reference sequence). J was trimmed by 2 bases and V by 5 bases; bases with no gene match: 9. The CDR3 totals 16 residues. The DNA of the CDR3 is TGTGCCAGCAGCAAAACAGGGGGCGCGTATAACACTGAAGCTTTCTTT. The encoded protein is CASSKTGGAYNTEAFF.

The chain employs TRBV7-2 and TRBJ1-2, with D possibly matching TRBD1 (6 bases). The CDR3 has 15 residues. CDR1 and CDR2 from the germline V gene are SGHTA and FQGNSA. V dropped 1 base and J dropped 0 bases, with 9 bases sitting between them. The CDR3 protein is CASSLGQATNYGYTF. The CDR3, as DNA: TGTGCCAGCAGCTTAGGACAGGCGACTAACTATGGCTACACCTTC.

The rearrangement uses TRBV7-9 and TRBJ2-7, with D possibly being TRBD1 (5 bases). Trimming pared 1 base from V and 4 bases from J, leaving 14 bases between. CDR1 and CDR2 (germline): SEHNR, FQNEAQ (reference sequence). The length of the CDR3 is 15 residues. Here the CDR3 reads CASSLGPRGGYEQYF. The CDR3 DNA sequence: TGTGCCAGCAGCTTAGGCCCAAGGGGTGGATACGAGCAGTACTTC.

About this clone itself: A read error may account for a junction end that differs from germline. V is TRBV5-5 and J is TRBJ2-1, with TRBD1 matching over 7 bases. The CDR3 contains 13 residues. Germline V gene sequence: CDR1 SGHKS, CDR2 YYEKEE (reference sequence). The CDR3 bases are TGTGCCAGCAGCTTGGATCTAACGGCGAGGGGGCTCTTC. Encoded protein: CASSLDLTARGLF.

V gene TRBV10-3 combines with J gene TRBJ2-2, with a possible D match to TRBD2 (5 bases). The germline CDR1 and CDR2 sequences are ENHRY and SYGVKD. Trimming cost V 3 bases and J 2 bases, with 16 bases left between them. This CDR3 spans 17 amino acids. DNA of the CDR3: TGTGCCATCAGTGACCTCCCCGGACTTGAAAACACCGGGGAGCTGTTTTTT. It translates to CAISDLPGLENTGELFF.

The chain carries TRBV12-3 or TRBV12-4 and TRBJ2-7, with D possibly being TRBD1 (5 bases). The CDR3 spans 13 residues. The ends were cut back, 7 bases at V and 6 bases at J, with 16 bases in the middle. For the CDR3, the DNA is TGTGCCAGCATAAAGGGGAACGGGTTCGAGCAGTACTTC. Residues: CASIKGNGFEQYF.

V usage is TRBV10-2 and J usage is TRBJ2-5; 14 bases agree with TRBD2. The CDR3 length is 15 residues. Trimming removed 2 bases from V and 5 bases from J; junction bases left unmatched: 1. Per germline, CDR1 WSHSY and CDR2 SAAADI. The DNA for the CDR3 is TGCGCCAGCAGTGAGGGGACTAGCGGGAGTGAGACCCAGTACTTC. Translation: CASSEGTSGSETQYF.

The chain uses TRBV2 and TRBJ2-5; D not resolved. This CDR3 spans 14 amino acids. Looked up from germline, CDR1 is SNHLY and CDR2 is FYNNEI. Trimming removed 1 base from V and 6 bases from J, with 12 bases in between. CDR3 region: CASSEDPGSKTQYF. The CDR3 coding sequence is TGTGCCAGCAGTGAAGATCCGGGTTCGAAGACCCAGTACTTC.

The chain has TRBV3-1 (or the pseudogene TRBV3-2) and TRBJ2-1, with TRBD2 identical over 12 bases. This CDR3 has 17 amino acids. Germline loops: CDR1 LGHDT, CDR2 YNNKEL (reference sequence). J gave up 10 bases and V 4 bases, and 14 bases lay outside the gene matches. The CDR3 is CASSPPYSSGRAREQFF. CDR3 nucleotide sequence: TGTGCCAGCAGCCCACCATACTCTAGCGGGAGGGCTAGAGAGCAGTTCTTC.

The rearrangement links TRBV7-9 to TRBJ1-2; 7 bases are shared with TRBD1. The CDR3 loop spans 16 amino acids. In germline, CDR1 is SEHNR, CDR2 FQNEAQ (reference sequence). J lost 8 bases, V lost 1 base, and 13 bases had no gene match. The CDR3 DNA reads as TGTGCCAGCAGCTTAGGTGACAGGGAATATACGGAGGGCTACACCTTC. Protein sequence: CASSLGDREYTEGYTF.

This chain uses TRBV6-6 with TRBJ1-2, with D possibly being TRBD1 (6 bases). CDR3 length equals 15 residues. The germline V gene encodes CDR1 MNHNY and CDR2 SVGAGI (reference sequence). V was cut by 6 bases and J by 0 bases, with 14 bases left in between. As DNA, the CDR3 is TGTGCCAGCAGGGGACAATCCAAAGCTAACTATGGCTACACCTTC. Its translation is CASRGQSKANYGYTF.

The chain recombines TRBV30 with TRBJ2-5; TRBD1 is a possible D gene (5 bases). Germline V gene lookup returns CDR1 GTSNPN and CDR2 SVGIG (reference sequence). Trimming stripped 7 bases from V and 1 base from J, with 7 bases between. CDR3 size: 11 residues. The DNA for the CDR3 is TGTGCCTCTGACAGCCAAGAGACCCAGTACTTC. Its translation: CASDSQETQYF. Using reference TRBV30 and TRBJ2-5 for the parts outside the CDR3, the full variable domain is SQTIHQWPATLVQPVGSPLSLECTVEGTSNPNLYWYRQAAGRGLQLLFYSVGIGQISSEVPQNLSASRPQDRQFILSSKKLLLSDSGFYLCASDSQETQYFGPGTRLLVL.

This clone was found a few times. V is TRBV9 and J is TRBJ2-1; D not certain. Trimming pared 0 bases from V and 8 bases from J, leaving 12 bases between. The CDR3 loop spans 14 amino acids. CDR1 is SGDLS, CDR2 YYNGEE, per germline. The CDR3 here is CASSVEWSADEQFF. For the CDR3, the DNA is TGTGCCAGCAGCGTAGAATGGAGCGCCGATGAGCAGTTCTTC.

This clone was seen just once. The rearrangement uses TRBV7-3 and TRBJ2-7, with a tentative D call TRBD1 (6 bases). Germline CDR1 and CDR2: SGHTA and FQGTGA. This CDR3 spans 14 amino acids. Trimming took 5 bases from V and 2 from J, leaving 13 bases between them. In nucleotides, the CDR3 is TGTGCCAGCAGCCCATTCAGGGGAACCTACGAGCAGTACTTC. Translating gives CASSPFRGTYEQYF. Filled out from reference TRBV7-3 and TRBJ2-7, the complete variable domain reads GAGVSQTPSNKVTEKGKYVELRCDPISGHTALYWYRQSLGQGPEFLIYFQGTGAADDSGLPNDRFFAVRPEGSVSTLKIQRTERGDSAVYLCASSPFRGTYEQYFGPGTRLTVT.

The chain uses TRBV15 and TRBJ2-7; 8 bases are a match to TRBD1. This CDR3 spans 14 amino acids. Germline V gene data show CDR1 as LNHNV and CDR2 as YYDKDF (reference sequence). V shed 1 base, J shed 5 bases, and the junction held 4 bases outside the gene matches. Written as DNA, the CDR3 is TGTGCCACCAGCAGAGGCAGGGGGCAAGACGAGCAGTACTTC. Amino acids: CATSRGRGQDEQYF. Full variable domain (missing parts from reference TRBV15 and TRBJ2-7): DAMVIQNPRYQVTQFGKPVTLSCSQTLNHNVMYWYQQKSSQAPKLLFHYYDKDFNNEADTPDNFQSRRPNTSFCFLDIRSPGLGDTAMYLCATSRGRGQDEQYFGPGTRLTVT.

This chain uses TRBV6-5 with TRBJ2-1; 10 nucleotides match TRBD2. The V segment lost 6 bases and the J segment 9 bases; nucleotides outside the gene matches: 5. Germline CDR1 reads MNHEY; CDR2 reads SVGAGI. This CDR3 has 13 residues. DNA for the CDR3: TGTGCCAGCAGAGCGGGAGGGGGGCGTGAGCAGTTCTTC. It specifies CASRAGGGREQFF.

The gene calls are TRBV18 and TRBJ2-5, with 7 positions matching TRBD2. This CDR3 has 17 residues. Germline CDR1 is KGHSH and CDR2 is LQKENI. The V and J ends lost 3 bases and 4 bases, in that order; junction bases with no gene match: 14. CDR3 amino acids: CASSPFLGASGVETQYF. The CDR3 region has the DNA TGTGCCAGCTCACCGTTTTTGGGAGCTAGCGGAGTAGAGACCCAGTACTTC.

The V call is TRBV3-1 (or the pseudogene TRBV3-2), the J call TRBJ1-1, with D hard to call. The CDR3 extends over 14 amino acids. V dropped 4 bases and J dropped 0 bases, with 9 bases sitting between them. The germline V gene has CDR1 LGHDT and CDR2 YNNKEL (reference sequence). The CDR3 sequence is CASSLGLLNTEAFF. For the CDR3, the DNA is TGTGCCAGCAGCCTAGGACTCCTGAACACTGAAGCTTTCTTT.

Concerning this clone: The junction departs from the called germline gene at one end, perhaps through a read error. This chain links TRBV7-6 with TRBJ2-1; 12 nucleotides match TRBD2. Germline V gene data show CDR1 as SGHVS and CDR2 as FNYEAQ. This CDR3 is 14 amino acids long. The CDR3 loop is CASSLAGGVDEQFF. The CDR3 DNA sequence: TGTGCCAGCAGCCTAGCGGGAGGGGTCGATGAGCAGTTCTTC.

The chain couples TRBV14 to TRBJ2-1; TRBD2 aligns across 9 bases. The J segment lost 9 bases and the V segment lost 2 bases, leaving 11 bases of the junction unmatched. Germline V CDR1 and CDR2: SGHDN, FVKESK. This CDR3 spans 16 amino acids. The CDR3 is CASSQRGVAGAGEQFF. For the CDR3, the DNA is TGTGCCAGCAGCCAAAGAGGGGTAGCGGGAGCCGGTGAGCAGTTCTTC.

The chain employs TRBV2 and TRBJ1-1; weak D call: TRBD1 (5 bases). V was clipped by 1 base and J by 2 bases, with 11 bases between them. CDR1 and CDR2 (germline): SNHLY, FYNNEI. This CDR3 spans 15 amino acids. CDR3 sequence (DNA): TGTGCCAGCAGTGAAGAGACAGTGAGAAACACTGAAGCTTTCTTT. Translated: CASSEETVRNTEAFF.

The genes are TRBV7-2 and TRBJ2-5; possibly TRBD2 for D (5 bases). Trimming cost V 4 bases and J 5 bases, with 20 bases left between them. The germline gives CDR1 SGHTA, CDR2 FQGNSA. CDR3 size: 16 residues. The DNA of the CDR3 is TGTGCCAGCAGCTCCCGAACCACCAGGACGGGGGAGACCCAGTACTTC. Its protein product is CASSSRTTRTGETQYF.

This chain uses TRBV11-2 with TRBJ2-6, with a tentative D call TRBD1 (5 bases). V was cut by 4 bases and J by 1 base, with 8 bases left in between. Germline V gene lookup returns CDR1 SGHAT and CDR2 FQNNGV. This CDR3 region has 15 residues. The CDR3 DNA is TGTGCCAGCAGCTCTGCAGGGTCTGGGGCCAACGTCCTGACTTTC. Residues: CASSSAGSGANVLTF. The variable domain in full, completed from reference TRBV11-2 and TRBJ2-6, reads EAGVAQSPRYKIIEKRQSVAFWCNPISGHATLYWYQQILGQGPKLLIQFQNNGVVDDSQLPKDRFSAERLKGVDSTLKIQPAKLEDSAVYLCASSSAGSGANVLTFGAGSRLTVL.

The V and J genes are TRBV7-9 and TRBJ2-7; D ambiguous. The CDR3 is 11 residues long. Germline lookup yields CDR1 SEHNR and CDR2 FQNEAQ (reference sequence). V gave up 6 bases and J gave up 6 bases, with 9 bases separating them. DNA for the CDR3: TGTGCCAGCAGTGCCGGGTCCGAGCAGTACTTC. This gives the protein CASSAGSEQYF.

The chain is built from TRBV27 and TRBJ2-5; 9 nucleotides agree with TRBD1. The CDR3 totals 15 residues. Germline V gene sequence: CDR1 MNHEY, CDR2 SMNVEV (reference sequence). J lost 4 bases, V lost 6 bases, and 9 bases had no gene match. CDR3 nucleotide sequence: TGTGCCAGCAGCAACATACAGGGGGCCCGAGAGACCCAGTACTTC. It yields the protein CASSNIQGARETQYF.

This chain connects TRBV19 to TRBJ2-3, with 13 bases identical to TRBD2. V lost 5 bases to trimming and J lost 4 bases; unmatched junction nucleotides: 6. This CDR3 contains 16 residues. Germline assignment: CDR1 LNHDA and CDR2 SQIVND (reference sequence). The CDR3: CASSSGLAGVSDTQYF. CDR3 DNA sequence: TGTGCCAGTAGTTCTGGACTAGCGGGGGTTTCAGATACGCAGTATTTT. The full variable domain, its missing parts supplied by reference TRBV19 and TRBJ2-3, is DGGITQSPKYLFRKEGQNVTLSCEQNLNHDAMYWYRQDPGQGLRLIYYSQIVNDFQKGDIAEGYSVSREKKESFPLTVTSAQKNPTAFYLCASSSGLAGVSDTQYFGPGTRLTVL.

The rearrangement joins TRBV30 to TRBJ2-5, with 7 nucleotides matching TRBD2. This CDR3 comprises 15 residues. Germline CDR1 is GTSNPN and CDR2 is SVGIG (reference sequence). The J segment lost 3 bases and the V segment lost 2 bases, leaving 9 bases of the junction unmatched. CDR3 bases: TGTGCCTGGAGTTTTGGCGGGAGAATGGAAGAGACCCAGTACTTC. As protein: CAWSFGGRMEETQYF.

The chain couples TRBV7-2 to TRBJ2-1, with a tentative D call TRBD2 (5 bases). V was shortened by 3 bases and J by 9 bases, with 9 bases between the two germline ends. This CDR3 contains 12 residues. CDR1 SGHTA and CDR2 FQGNSA come from the germline V gene. The CDR3, as DNA: TGTGCCAGCAGCTTTGGGCGGGTTGAGCAGTTCTTC. The encoded protein is CASSFGRVEQFF.

The rearrangement uses TRBV10-3 and TRBJ1-6; 7 bases map to TRBD1. The V segment lost 10 bases and the J segment 5 bases; nucleotides outside the gene matches: 8. Germline-derived CDR1 and CDR2 are ENHRY and SYGVKD. The CDR3 contains 14 residues. Here the CDR3 reads CASRSGQNNSPLHF. DNA for the CDR3: TGTGCCAGCCGATCGGGACAGAATAATTCACCCCTCCACTTT.